The 29 T cell receptor beta chains given below trace back to one sample, sequenced in a study of shared clonotypes between healthy human individuals. Using immunoSEQ multiplex PCR, the repertoire was profiled, and TCRdb retains in-frame clones only, with some absent. The profile shows hundreds of thousands of clones, roughly 80% of them singletons. The specimen sequenced was PBMCs. These receptors originate from a woman between 35 and 50 years old in good health. Some clones in this sample may be carry-over from other donors' samples.

The chain has TRBV7-2 and TRBJ2-1; 9 nucleotides agree with TRBD1. The germline CDR1 and CDR2 sequences are SGHTA and FQGNSA. The CDR3 length is 13 residues. Trimming took 8 bases from V and 4 from J; bases not matched to a gene: 3. This CDR3 reads CASGGQGYNEQFF. The CDR3 DNA sequence: TGTGCCAGCGGGGGACAGGGATACAATGAGCAGTTCTTC.

The chain links TRBV5-6 to TRBJ2-3; D may correspond to TRBD1 or TRBD2 (5 bases each). The germline V and J ends were trimmed by 2 bases and 2 bases, with 12 bases remaining between them. The CDR3 runs to 15 residues. Germline CDR1 is SGHDT and CDR2 is YYEEEE. The DNA of the CDR3 is TGTGCCAGCAGCTTTTATGGGGGAAACACAGATACGCAGTATTTT. It specifies CASSFYGGNTDTQYF.

The chain has TRBV14 and TRBJ2-7; 9 nucleotides align to TRBD1. The CDR3 contains 18 residues. The germline CDR1 and CDR2 sequences are SGHDN and FVKESK. The V gene end was trimmed by 1 base and the J gene end by 0 bases; junction bases not matched to a gene: 10. The CDR3 sequence: CASSQGVNWDRDSYEQYF. In DNA, the CDR3 is TGTGCCAGCAGCCAAGGTGTCAATTGGGACAGGGACTCCTACGAGCAGTACTTC.

The chain uses TRBV5-3 and TRBJ1-1; TRBD1 agrees at 7 bases. TRBV5-3 is designated an ORF whose function remains uncertain. The CDR3 totals 17 residues. V lost 0 bases to trimming and J lost 4 bases; unmatched junction nucleotides: 12. In DNA form, the CDR3 reads TGTGCCAGAAGCTTGGCCATCCGGGGGAGGGGGCGCACTGAAGCTTTCTTT. Translated: CARSLAIRGRGRTEAFF.

This clone showed up just a few times. The chain employs TRBV9 and TRBJ2-7, with 7 positions matching TRBD2. This CDR3 region has 14 residues. The germline V gene has CDR1 SGDLS and CDR2 YYNGEE. The J segment lost 6 bases and the V segment lost 0 bases, leaving 6 bases of the junction unmatched. In DNA, the CDR3 is TGTGCCAGCAGCGTAGAAGGGGAGGGGCGCGAGCAGTACTTC. Encoded protein: CASSVEGEGREQYF.

The CDR3 reads CASSYQAGGPTMKQFF. As DNA, the CDR3 is TGTGCCAGCAGTTACCAGGCCGGAGGACCTACAATGAAGCAGTTCTTC. The chain carries TRBV6-5 and TRBJ2-1; maybe TRBD2 (5 bases). V gave up 2 bases and J gave up 11 bases, with 22 bases separating them. CDR3 length: 16 amino acids. Germline CDR1 MNHEY, CDR2 SVGAGI.

The chain employs TRBV7-2 and TRBJ1-1; 7 nucleotides agree with TRBD1. V trimming: 4 bases; J trimming: 5 bases; junction bases outside the gene matches: 10. Germline V gives CDR1 SGHTA, CDR2 FQGNSA. The CDR3 spans 15 residues. This CDR3 is CASSSYRGRETEAFF. CDR3 coding DNA: TGTGCCAGCAGCTCGTACAGGGGCCGCGAGACTGAAGCTTTCTTT.

This rearrangement joins TRBV11-2 to TRBJ2-5; perhaps TRBD2 as D (6 bases). The CDR3 has 14 amino acids. CDR1 and CDR2 (germline): SGHAT, FQNNGV. V was pared by 3 bases and J by 4 bases, with 12 bases between. The CDR3 sequence: CASSLRLGVETQYF. Written as DNA, the CDR3 is TGTGCCAGCAGCTTGAGACTAGGGGTAGAGACCCAGTACTTC.

The V and J genes are TRBV29-1 and TRBJ2-1; D may be TRBD1 or TRBD2 (5 bases each). Germline CDR1 SQVTM, CDR2 ANQGSEA. V was shortened by 6 bases and J by 8 bases, with 20 bases between the two germline ends. The CDR3 sequence is 14 residues long. The CDR3 protein is CSVDSGTRAHEQFF. CDR3 bases: TGCAGCGTGGACTCCGGGACGCGCGCCCATGAGCAGTTCTTC.

This clone was found once. The gene calls are TRBV10-2 and TRBJ2-6; D not resolved. V was shortened by 5 bases and J by 0 bases, with 8 bases between the two germline ends. The length of the CDR3 is 15 residues. Germline CDR1 reads WSHSY; CDR2 reads SAAADI. CDR3 coding DNA: TGCGCCAGCAGTCTTGCTTCCTCTGGGGCCAACGTCCTGACTTTC. It codes for CASSLASSGANVLTF.

The chain has TRBV18 and TRBJ2-1; 7 bases fit TRBD1. J was trimmed by 5 bases and V by 3 bases; bases with no gene match: 7. CDR1 is KGHSH, CDR2 LQKENI, per germline. This CDR3 is built from 15 residues. The CDR3 region is CASSPTGTVNNEQFF. CDR3 DNA sequence: TGTGCCAGCTCACCGACCGGGACAGTGAACAATGAGCAGTTCTTC.

Comments on this clone: One end of the junction varies from germline; a read error may be responsible. V usage is TRBV19 and J usage is TRBJ2-5, with 8 bases aligning to TRBD2. CDR1 and CDR2 (germline): LNHDA, SQIVND (reference sequence). The CDR3 loop spans 11 amino acids. The CDR3: CASSTGTRKDF. CDR3 sequence (DNA): TGTGCCAGTAGTACCGGGACTAGGAAGGACTTC.

The J gene is TRBJ2-1, the V gene TRBV7-6; D may be TRBD2 (5 bases). The CDR3 has 12 residues. CDR1 and CDR2 (germline): SGHVS, FNYEAQ. With 4 bases removed from V and 10 bases from J, the gap between germline ends came to 11 bases. For the CDR3, the DNA is TGTGCCAGCAGCTACAAAGGGAGCGAGCAGTTCTTC. Translating it yields CASSYKGSEQFF.

The gene calls are TRBV11-3 and TRBJ2-1, with D possibly TRBD1 on 5 matching bases. This CDR3 spans 14 amino acids. V shed 1 base and J shed 5 bases, with 9 bases lying between them. Germline V lookup: CDR1 SGHNT, CDR2 YENEEA. The DNA of the CDR3 is TGTGCCAGCAGCTTAGGGGGCCGGAACAATGAGCAGTTCTTC. It translates to CASSLGGRNNEQFF. Full variable domain (outside the CDR3, taken from reference TRBV11-3 and TRBJ2-1): EAGVVQSPRYKIIEKKQPVAFWCNPISGHNTLYWYLQNLGQGPELLIRYENEEAVDDSQLPKDRFSAERLKGVDSTLKIQPAELGDSAVYLCASSLGGRNNEQFFGPGTRLTVL.

The rearrangement uses TRBV6-1 and TRBJ1-1; D not certain. V lost 0 bases and J 1 base, leaving 9 bases between the germline ends. This CDR3 has 15 amino acids. Germline CDR1 is MNHNS and CDR2 is SASEGT. Written as DNA, the CDR3 is TGTGCCAGCAGTGAAGCCGGCGGCGGGAACACTGAAGCTTTCTTT. This encodes CASSEAGGGNTEAFF.

V and J are TRBV9 and TRBJ2-7; D not resolved. V lost 3 bases to trimming and J lost 6 bases, with 16 bases between them. The V gene's germline CDR1 is SGDLS and CDR2 YYNGEE. This CDR3 has 14 residues. CDR3 in DNA: TGTGCCAGCAGCGCCCCCCCATCTTTGGGCGAGCAGTACTTC. Amino acid sequence: CASSAPPSLGEQYF.

The CDR3 region is CASSQEGGTRDEQFF. The CDR3 nucleotides are TGCGCCAGCAGCCAAGAAGGAGGTACAAGGGATGAGCAGTTCTTC. This chain links TRBV4-1 with TRBJ2-1; D possibly corresponds to TRBD2 (5 bases). The CDR3 covers 15 residues. Germline assignment: CDR1 MGHRA and CDR2 YSYEKL. V lost 0 bases and J 8 bases, leaving 14 bases between the germline ends.

The genes are TRBV5-6 and TRBJ2-3; TRBD2 might be the D (5 bases). Trimming removed 4 bases from V and 6 bases from J, with 15 bases in between. Germline-derived CDR1 and CDR2 are SGHDT and YYEEEE. CDR3 size: 14 residues. In nucleotides, the CDR3 is TGTGCCAGCAGCCTGGGGAGCTTTTTGGATACGCAGTATTTT. Encoded protein: CASSLGSFLDTQYF.

In its sample, this clone was seen a few times. This rearrangement joins TRBV7-9 to TRBJ2-1, with 8 nucleotides matching TRBD2. Germline lookup yields CDR1 SEHNR and CDR2 FQNEAQ (reference sequence). The J segment lost 5 bases and the V segment lost 5 bases, leaving 8 bases of the junction unmatched. This CDR3 spans 15 amino acids. The CDR3 reads CASSRYSGADNEQFF. The CDR3 region has the DNA TGTGCCAGCAGCCGATATAGCGGGGCAGACAATGAGCAGTTCTTC. Variable domain in full (rest from reference TRBV7-9 and TRBJ2-1): DTGVSQNPRHKITKRGQNVTFRCDPISEHNRLYWYRQTLGQGPEFLTYFQNEAQLEKSRLLSDRFSAERPKGSFSTLEIQRTEQGDSAMYLCASSRYSGADNEQFFGPGTRLTVL.

The chain is built from TRBV27 and TRBJ1-6; D remains ambiguous. The CDR3 is 15 amino acids. Germline values: CDR1 MNHEY, CDR2 SMNVEV (reference sequence). V was clipped by 0 bases and J by 11 bases, with 14 bases between them. The CDR3 is CASSLSRASRTPLHF. Here the CDR3 DNA reads TGTGCCAGCAGTTTATCCCGGGCCAGCAGGACACCCCTCCACTTT.

J is TRBJ2-1 and V is TRBV7-9; 11 bases match TRBD2. Trimming at V came to 5 bases and at J to 5 bases, leaving 14 bases not matched to a gene. There are 18 residues in the CDR3. In germline, CDR1 is SEHNR, CDR2 FQNEAQ (reference sequence). CDR3 nucleotide sequence: TGTGCCAGCAGCCACCTCTACACCGGGACTAGCGGAGACAATGAGCAGTTCTTC. Amino acids: CASSHLYTGTSGDNEQFF.

The chain couples TRBV18 to TRBJ1-5; D not certain. From germline, CDR1 is KGHSH and CDR2 LQKENI. Trimming took off 2 bases at V and 7 bases at J, with 12 bases between the two ends. The CDR3 length is 14 residues. This chain's CDR3 is CASSPGAFGQPQHF. CDR3 sequence (DNA): TGTGCCAGCTCACCAGGAGCGTTCGGGCAGCCCCAGCATTTT.

As concerns this clone: A read error is possible here, since a much larger clone lies one base away. The chain links TRBV9 to TRBJ1-1, with 10 bases that match TRBD1. This CDR3 has 15 amino acids. Germline assignment: CDR1 SGDLS and CDR2 YYNGEE. Losses at the gene ends were 2 bases for V and 4 bases for J; bases not matched to a gene: 5. As DNA, the CDR3 is TGTGCCAGCAGCGTGACAGGGGGCTTGGGCACTGAAGCTTTCTTT. It encodes CASSVTGGLGTEAFF.

This clone appeared a few times. The chain couples TRBV6-4 to TRBJ2-2; the D is unclear. Germline CDR1 and CDR2: MRHNA and SNTAGT. The CDR3 runs to 14 residues. Trimming stripped 5 bases from V and 2 bases from J, with 9 bases between. DNA of the CDR3: TGTGCCAGCAGTCGGCTAGTTAACACCGGGGAGCTGTTTTTT. This sequence encodes CASSRLVNTGELFF.

This clone appeared a few times. The sample has other DNA sequences that encode this CDR3 too. V gene TRBV7-2 combines with J gene TRBJ2-5, with TRBD1 identical over 7 bases. The ends lost 5 bases at V and 5 bases at J; junction bases unmatched: 8. The CDR3 contains 14 residues. Germline V lookup: CDR1 SGHTA, CDR2 FQGNSA. The CDR3 DNA is TGTGCCAGCAGCCTCCGACAGGGAGCGGAGACCCAGTACTTC. This encodes CASSLRQGAETQYF.

The chain couples TRBV10-3 to TRBJ1-5, with D possibly matching TRBD1 (5 bases). Trimming removed 11 bases at V and 0 bases at J, with 14 bases between. This CDR3 has 14 residues. CDR1 ENHRY and CDR2 SYGVKD come from the germline V gene. The CDR3, as DNA: TGTGCCGCCCAGACAGATGATAGCAATCAGCCCCAGCATTTT. This encodes CAAQTDDSNQPQHF.

The genes are TRBV7-2 and TRBJ1-1; D is unclear. Looked up from germline, CDR1 is SGHTA and CDR2 is FQGNSA. V was cut by 0 bases and J by 10 bases, with 12 bases left in between. The CDR3 consists of 13 residues. CDR3 nucleotides: TGTGCCAGCAGCTTAGCCCCCGATGGGTCAGCTTTCTTT. This gives the protein CASSLAPDGSAFF.

This clone occurred a few times. CDR3 nucleotide sequence: TGCGCCAGCAGCCGAGGGACTAGCGGGAGCCAAGAGACCCAGTACTTC. Amino acids: CASSRGTSGSQETQYF. The chain employs TRBV4-1 and TRBJ2-5; the match to TRBD2 covers 14 bases. The V segment lost 4 bases and the J segment 1 base; nucleotides outside the gene matches: 2. This CDR3 contains 16 residues. Per the germline V gene, CDR1 is MGHRA and CDR2 is YSYEKL.

Here the CDR3 DNA reads TGTGCCAACTCCGATGGACAGGCCTACGAGCAGTACTTC. Its translation is CANSDGQAYEQYF. V is TRBV18 and J is TRBJ2-7, with TRBD1 identical over 7 bases. Germline V lookup: CDR1 KGHSH, CDR2 LQKENI. CDR3 length equals 13 residues. The V and J ends lost 10 bases and 2 bases, in that order; junction bases with no gene match: 8.